The entry below gives a single TCR beta chain sequence along with its context. Looked up from germline, CDR1 is LGHDT and CDR2 is YNNKEL (reference sequence). The CDR3 consists of 16 residues. V shed 4 bases and J shed 0 bases, with 12 bases lying between them. A quantity of about 0.5 to 1 ug RNA underwent reverse transcription using random hexamers. The method of amplification for TCR beta CDR3 was immunoSEQ multiplex PCR, covering 54 Vbeta and 13 Jbeta. TCRdb recomputed calls from the immunoSEQ multiplex PCR reads with MiXCR, one row per CDR3 protein. The table includes roughly 150,000 distinct CDR3 sequences, 90% to 95% detected once. The data stem from a study of CD8 T cells in Susac syndrome.

The sequence derives from a human donor in good health. This chain uses TRBV3-1 with TRBJ1-4; TRBD1 might be the D (6 bases). The sequenced material came from CD4+ T cells from PBMCs. CDR3 amino acids: CASSLGTSPTNEKLFF. The CDR3 region has the DNA TGTGCCAGCAGCCTCGGGACATCACCAACTAATGAAAAACTGTTTTTT.